The 21 T cell receptor beta chains below come from one sample, sequenced in a study of blood T cell repertoires in COVID-19. Using immunoSEQ multiplex PCR, the repertoire was profiled, and TCRdb retains in-frame clones only, with some absent. This sample has about 100,000 clones, with roughly 90% found just once. Sequencing was done on a sample of peripheral blood. These receptors were collected from a man over 45 with active COVID-19.

This chain uses TRBV11-2 with TRBJ2-3; 8 nucleotides line up with TRBD1. The germline CDR1 and CDR2 sequences are SGHAT and FQNNGV. The CDR3 runs to 15 residues. After removal of 5 bases from V and 1 base from J, the junction contained 5 bases not matched to a gene. This CDR3 reads CASSETGVGTDTQYF. The CDR3 DNA follows: TGTGCCAGCAGCGAGACAGGGGTGGGCACAGATACGCAGTATTTT.

The genes are TRBV2 and TRBJ1-2; possibly TRBD1 for D (5 bases). V lost 4 bases to trimming and J lost 4 bases, with 13 bases between them. Looked up from germline, CDR1 is SNHLY and CDR2 is FYNNEI. There are 14 residues in the CDR3. The DNA for the CDR3 is TGTGCCAGCAGTGGGGGCGGGGAACCCTATGGCTACACCTTC. Translating it yields CASSGGGEPYGYTF.

J is TRBJ1-4 and V is TRBV14, with 7 bases lining up with TRBD1. The CDR3 is 16 amino acids. Germline CDR1 is SGHDN and CDR2 is FVKESK. The V segment lost 2 bases and the J segment 0 bases; nucleotides outside the gene matches: 3. The CDR3 is CASSQSGGSTNEKLFF. For the CDR3, the DNA is TGTGCCAGCAGCCAATCAGGGGGATCAACTAATGAAAAACTGTTTTTT.

The chain combines TRBV4-1 with TRBJ2-2, with 13 bases matching TRBD2. This CDR3 contains 17 residues. The J segment lost 7 bases and the V segment lost 2 bases, leaving 7 bases of the junction unmatched. Looked up from germline, CDR1 is MGHRA and CDR2 is YSYEKL. The CDR3 nucleotides are TGCGCCAGCAGCCAACCTCTGACTAGCGGGGGGATCGGGGAGCTGTTTTTT. Encoded protein: CASSQPLTSGGIGELFF.

The chain has TRBV11-2 and TRBJ1-3; D gene ambiguous. Trimming left V 7 bases short and J 4 bases short, with 14 bases between. Germline V gene lookup returns CDR1 SGHAT and CDR2 FQNNGV. CDR3 length: 14 amino acids. CDR3: CASTLAARGNTIYF. CDR3 nucleotide sequence: TGTGCCAGCACCCTGGCCGCCAGGGGAAACACCATATATTTT.

The CDR3 region has the DNA TGCAGTGCTAGTCTAGGGCGGGATACTACGCAGTATTTT. Its protein is CSASLGRDTTQYF. This chain links TRBV20-1 with TRBJ2-3; a weak D match, TRBD2 (6 bases). This CDR3 region has 13 residues. Trimming shortened V by 3 bases and J by 8 bases, and 15 bases separated the two germline ends. In germline, CDR1 is DFQATT, CDR2 SNEGSKA (reference sequence).

In its sample, this clone was seen once. This chain joins TRBV19 and TRBJ2-1, with D possibly matching TRBD1 (6 bases). This CDR3 comprises 15 residues. V was pared by 5 bases and J by 2 bases, with 13 bases between. In germline, CDR1 is LNHDA, CDR2 SQIVND (reference sequence). As DNA, the CDR3 is TGTGCCAGTAGTTGGGACACCAGGACCTACAATGAGCAGTTCTTC. Amino acid sequence: CASSWDTRTYNEQFF.

The rearrangement uses TRBV6-5 and TRBJ2-7; 9 bases align to TRBD1. J gave up 4 bases and V 6 bases, and 10 bases lay outside the gene matches. This CDR3 spans 15 amino acids. From germline, CDR1 is MNHEY and CDR2 SVGAGI. As DNA, the CDR3 is TGTGCCAGCAGACCCGGGACAGGGAAAATATACGAGCAGTACTTC. Translating gives CASRPGTGKIYEQYF.

This rearrangement joins TRBV7-8 to TRBJ1-5; no firm D call. This CDR3 contains 16 residues. Trimming shortened V by 5 bases and J by 3 bases, and 17 bases separated the two germline ends. Germline CDR1 SGHVS, CDR2 FQNEAQ. As DNA, the CDR3 is TGTGCCAGCAGCCCCGCCACCCCCCGGGACAATCAGCCCCAGCATTTT. Its protein product is CASSPATPRDNQPQHF. The whole variable domain, filled in from reference TRBV7-8 and TRBJ1-5, reads GAGVSQSPRYKVAKRGQDVALRCDPISGHVSLFWYQQALGQGPEFLTYFQNEAQLDKSGLPSDRFFAERPEGSVSTLKIQRTQQEDSAVYLCASSPATPRDNQPQHFGDGTRLSIL.

V gene TRBV2 combines with J gene TRBJ2-7, with D possibly TRBD2 on 5 matching bases. Germline V gives CDR1 SNHLY, CDR2 FYNNEI. The CDR3 covers 12 residues. Deletions cut 3 bases from V and 6 bases from J, with 9 bases between. The CDR3 loop reads CASSEDLAEQYV. CDR3 sequence (DNA): TGTGCCAGCAGTGAGGACCTAGCCGAGCAGTACGTC.

The gene calls are TRBV11-2 and TRBJ1-5, with D tentatively TRBD1 (6 bases). The CDR3 runs 16 residues. The germline V gene encodes CDR1 SGHAT and CDR2 FQNNGV. V lost 1 base, J lost 0 bases, and 10 bases lay in between. CDR3 region: CASSLGSRGSNQPQHF. In nucleotides, the CDR3 is TGTGCCAGCAGCTTAGGGAGCAGGGGTAGCAATCAGCCCCAGCATTTT. Looking up the rest from reference TRBV11-2 and TRBJ1-5 gives the full variable domain: EAGVAQSPRYKIIEKRQSVAFWCNPISGHATLYWYQQILGQGPKLLIQFQNNGVVDDSQLPKDRFSAERLKGVDSTLKIQPAKLEDSAVYLCASSLGSRGSNQPQHFGDGTRLSIL.

This clone occurred once. The CDR3 region is CASSYTGWETQETQYF. The DNA for the CDR3 is TGTGCCAGCAGCTACACAGGGTGGGAGACCCAAGAGACCCAGTACTTC. The V gene is TRBV11-3, the J gene TRBJ2-5; a weak D match, TRBD1 (6 bases). The CDR3 is 16 amino acids. Germline loops: CDR1 SGHNT, CDR2 YENEEA. The germline V and J ends were trimmed by 4 bases and 1 base, with 16 bases remaining between them.

Only a few counts were recorded for this clone. This chain links TRBV4-1 with TRBJ1-4, with D uncertain. Between the trimmed V and J ends, which lost 4 bases and 5 bases, there was a span of 11 bases. The CDR3 runs to 14 residues. The germline CDR1 and CDR2 sequences are MGHRA and YSYEKL. This chain's CDR3 is CASSPGGLNEKLFF. CDR3 coding DNA: TGCGCCAGCAGCCCAGGAGGGCTAAATGAAAAACTGTTTTTT.

This clone appeared once. The gene calls are TRBV12-5 and TRBJ1-1; 8 nucleotides match TRBD1. CDR1 and CDR2 (germline): LGHNT, FRNRAP. The CDR3 sequence is 13 residues long. Trimming at V came to 5 bases and at J to 3 bases, leaving 2 bases not matched to a gene. The CDR3 DNA reads as TGTGCTAGTGGTGCAGGGGGCTACACTGAAGCTTTCTTT. It codes for CASGAGGYTEAFF. The full variable domain, completed using reference TRBV12-5 and TRBJ1-1, is DARVTQTPRHKVTEMGQEVTMRCQPILGHNTVFWYRQTMMQGLELLAYFRNRAPLDDSGMPKDRFSAEMPDATLATLKIQPSEPRDSAVYFCASGAGGYTEAFFGQGTRLTVV.

This chain links TRBV11-2 with TRBJ1-2; 8 bases map to TRBD1. Per germline, CDR1 SGHAT and CDR2 FQNNGV. This CDR3 contains 14 residues. V lost 4 bases to trimming and J lost 2 bases; unmatched junction nucleotides: 3. This chain's CDR3 is CASSSGTGNYGYTF. DNA for the CDR3: TGTGCCAGCAGCTCGGGGACAGGCAACTATGGCTACACCTTC.

As to this clone: The DNA is omitted, as the CDR3 cannot be located on it reliably, and the CDR3 follows TCRdb's listing. The V gene is TRBV21-1, the J gene TRBJ1-2. TRBV21-1 is a recognized pseudogene. Including both end residues, the CDR3 is 16 amino acids long. The CDR3 loop reads CASSNPGYRCYYGYTF.

V is TRBV9 and J is TRBJ2-3, with 10 positions matching TRBD2. Germline values: CDR1 SGDLS, CDR2 YYNGEE. The length of the CDR3 is 14 residues. V was pared by 6 bases and J by 3 bases, with 4 bases of the junction left unmatched. The CDR3 DNA reads as TGTGCCAGCACTAGCGGGAGTGGGACAGATACGCAGTATTTT. This sequence encodes CASTSGSGTDTQYF.

The chain couples TRBV3-1 (or the pseudogene TRBV3-2) to TRBJ1-2, with TRBD1 matching over 8 bases. The junction had 4 bases not matched to a gene; V was cut back by 5 bases and J by 5 bases. There are 13 residues in the CDR3. CDR1 LGHDT and CDR2 YNNKEL come from the germline V gene (reference sequence). CDR3 sequence: CASSGTGIYGYTF. For the CDR3, the DNA is TGTGCCAGCAGCGGGACAGGTATTTATGGCTACACCTTC.

V gene TRBV19 combines with J gene TRBJ1-3; maybe TRBD1 (6 bases). Per the germline V gene, CDR1 is LNHDA and CDR2 is SQIVND (reference sequence). Between the trimmed V and J ends, which lost 3 bases and 0 bases, there was a span of 15 bases. This CDR3 spans 17 amino acids. CDR3 loop: CASSIWGRGSSGNTIYF. Here the CDR3 DNA reads TGTGCCAGTAGTATTTGGGGCAGGGGAAGCTCTGGAAACACCATATATTTT.

The chain recombines TRBV27 with TRBJ1-1, with 7 positions matching TRBD1. Germline V gene data show CDR1 as MNHEY and CDR2 as SMNVEV (reference sequence). The CDR3 spans 16 residues. After removal of 4 bases from V and 0 bases from J, the junction contained 8 bases not matched to a gene. The CDR3 sequence: CASSSRLTGLNTEAFF. DNA of the CDR3: TGTGCCAGCAGTTCCCGTTTGACAGGGTTGAACACTGAAGCTTTCTTT.

The rearrangement uses TRBV25-1 and TRBJ2-1; 7 nucleotides match TRBD2. The germline gives CDR1 MGHDK, CDR2 SYGVNS. The CDR3 spans 14 residues. V was pared by 7 bases and J by 2 bases, with 5 bases of the junction left unmatched. The CDR3 DNA reads TGTGCCAGCAAAGCCAGCGGGGCCTACAATGAGCAGTTCTTC. This codes for CASKASGAYNEQFF.